This TCR beta chain originates from a study of cytomegalovirus exposure and HLA in healthy donors. The study's findings and limits: Presence/absence analyses took donor sequencing depth as roughly uniform. The study recorded 164 TCR beta chains that were cytomegalovirus-associated. CMV serostatus was the sole immune exposure information available.

Use of 60 Vbeta and 13 Jbeta primers characterized the PCR. Methods used by the authors: In a later analysis, the count reached some 73 million unique TCR beta chains, with about 10 million shared. Sequencing used immunoSEQ multiplex PCR; TCRdb keeps in-frame clones, though not all of them. That table is the source of V, J and clone size, and D and trimming were worked out from the DNA. The sample has around 62,000 clones; roughly 80% are singletons. Trimming took off 6 bases at V and 6 bases at J, with 12 bases between the two ends. This CDR3 comprises 12 residues. Per germline, CDR1 SEHNR and CDR2 FQNEAQ (reference sequence). Note on this clone: Its antigen is currently unknown.

The origin of this receptor is a woman aged 25 to 39 in good health and CMV-seronegative. Material for sequencing was PBMCs. The chain joins TRBV7-9 to TRBJ2-7; D ambiguous. The CDR3 nucleotides read TGTGCCAGCAGGTTAAGCTCTGGCGAGCAGTACTTC. Translating gives CASRLSSGEQYF.